A selection of T cell receptor beta chains follows, all from one sample in a study of CD8 T cells in ankylosing spondylitis. TCRdb reprocessed the 5' RACE reads with MiXCR, giving one entry per CDR3 protein. Of about 220,000 distinct CDR3 sequences listed, roughly 26% are singletons. Sequences were obtained from blood, either unsorted or a sorted T cell fraction (not recorded which). These receptors all come from a male donor with ankylosing spondylitis or in good health (not recorded which). Both conserved end residues are part of each CDR3. D genes are given only for firm matches. Clone size is stated in some rows and not others, as once, few, many or a class when expanded.

abundance: few; len: 14; d_gene: NA; v_gene: TRBV29-1; j_gene: TRBJ1-5; CDR3aa: CSVAGGSGNQPQHF; CDR3nt: TGCAGCGTTGCGGGAGGGTCGGGCAATCAGCCCCAGCATTTT
abundance: few; len: 15; d_gene: TRBD1; v_gene: TRBV15; j_gene: TRBJ2-5; CDR3aa: CATSRSRGSGETQYF; CDR3nt: TGTGCCACCAGCAGATCCAGGGGGTCGGGGGAGACCCAGTACTTC
abundance: NA; len: 15; d_gene: TRBD2; v_gene: TRBV7-9; j_gene: TRBJ2-7; CDR3aa: CASSPRLAFRDEQYF; CDR3nt: TGTGCCAGCAGCCCACGACTAGCGTTCCGGGACGAGCAGTACTTC
abundance: once; len: 17; d_gene: TRBD2; v_gene: TRBV20-1; j_gene: TRBJ2-3; CDR3aa: CSARDPGSGRATDTQYF; CDR3nt: TGCAGTGCTAGAGATCCCGGCAGCGGGAGGGCAACAGATACGCAGTATTTT
abundance: few; len: 10; d_gene: NA; v_gene: TRBV29-1; j_gene: TRBJ2-5; CDR3aa: CSGGVETQYF; CDR3nt: TGCAGCGGGGGGGTAGAGACCCAGTACTTC
abundance: NA; len: 18; d_gene: TRBD1; v_gene: TRBV6-1; j_gene: TRBJ1-5; CDR3aa: CASSRDRKIDFSNQPQHF; CDR3nt: TGTGCCAGCAGTCGGGACAGGAAAATAGACTTCAGCAATCAGCCCCAGCATTTT
abundance: once; len: 15; d_gene: NA; v_gene: TRBV20-1; j_gene: TRBJ2-1; CDR3aa: CSARDYLTGANEQFF; CDR3nt: TGCAGTGCTAGAGACTATCTGACTGGGGCGAATGAGCAGTTCTTC
abundance: many; len: 21; d_gene: NA; v_gene: TRBV21-1; j_gene: TRBJ2-3; CDR3aa: CASSKETLAGPRQAFTDTQYF; CDR3nt: TGTGCCAGCAGCAAAGAAACACTAGCGGGCCCTCGGCAAGCCTTCACAGATACGCAGTATTTT
abundance: many; len: 20; d_gene: TRBD2; v_gene: TRBV4-3; j_gene: TRBJ2-4; CDR3aa: CASSQEPASGRVWAKNIQYF; CDR3nt: TGCGCCAGCAGCCAAGAACCGGCTAGCGGGAGGGTTTGGGCCAAAAACATTCAGTACTTC
abundance: few; len: 16; d_gene: NA; v_gene: TRBV4-3; j_gene: TRBJ2-7; CDR3aa: CASSQGPLASSYEQYF; CDR3nt: TGCGCCAGCAGCCAAGGGCCGCTAGCGTCCTCCTACGAGCAGTACTTC